A single sample is the source of the 21 T cell receptor beta chains below, sequenced in a study of blood T cell repertoires in COVID-19. Only in-frame clones appear in the TCRdb table, and some are missing; sequencing was by immunoSEQ multiplex PCR. The sample includes some 110,000 clones, under 80% of them seen just once. Sample: peripheral blood. Receptors were obtained from a middle-aged man with acute or convalescent COVID-19.

This chain connects TRBV6-4 to TRBJ2-7, with TRBD1 identical over 7 bases. CDR3 length equals 15 residues. Germline lookup yields CDR1 MRHNA and CDR2 SNTAGT. V lost 10 bases and J lost 2; bases outside the gene matches: 14. CDR3 nucleotides: TGTGCCACCCCAAGGGTAACAGGGGAAGCCTACGAGCAGTACTTC. Amino acids: CATPRVTGEAYEQYF.

The chain uses TRBV7-8 and TRBJ2-1; TRBD2 matches at 8 bases. V lost 3 bases to trimming and J lost 7 bases; unmatched junction nucleotides: 5. Per the germline V gene, CDR1 is SGHVS and CDR2 is FQNEAQ. This CDR3 is built from 14 residues. CDR3 loop: CASSFRGGPNEQFF. CDR3 in DNA: TGTGCCAGCAGCTTTCGGGGGGGCCCTAATGAGCAGTTCTTC.

This rearrangement joins TRBV5-1 to TRBJ2-5; TRBD1 matches at 8 bases. Per the germline V gene, CDR1 is SGHRS and CDR2 is YFSETQ. Unmatched junction bases numbered 5, after V lost 1 base and J lost 3 bases. The CDR3 loop spans 15 amino acids. CDR3: CASSLNPGQEETQYF. CDR3 bases: TGCGCCAGCAGCTTGAACCCGGGACAGGAAGAGACCCAGTACTTC.

This clone was detected once. The chain has TRBV4-1 and TRBJ2-4; TRBD2 matches at 7 bases. The CDR3 loop spans 16 amino acids. With V trimmed by 4 bases and J by 12 bases, 18 bases remained unmatched. Germline V lookup: CDR1 MGHRA, CDR2 YSYEKL. Written as DNA, the CDR3 is TGCGCCAGCAGCCCCATAGGGCGGGGGAGGCGTCGGGATCAGTACTTC. Amino acids: CASSPIGRGRRRDQYF.

This rearrangement joins TRBV10-1 to TRBJ2-7, with TRBD1 matching over 8 bases. Trimming took 6 bases from V and 2 from J; bases not matched to a gene: 6. CDR1 is WNHNN, CDR2 SYGVQD, per germline (reference sequence). The length of the CDR3 is 14 residues. In DNA form, the CDR3 reads TGCGCCAGCAGCCCCGGGACAGGAACCTACGAGCAGTACTTC. Its translation: CASSPGTGTYEQYF.

This rearrangement joins TRBV19 to TRBJ1-5, with 8 bases aligning to TRBD1. J was trimmed by 6 bases and V by 4 bases; bases with no gene match: 11. Germline lookup yields CDR1 LNHDA and CDR2 SQIVND (reference sequence). The CDR3 is 16 amino acids. Written as DNA, the CDR3 is TGTGCCAGTAGTACCCCTTTGGACAGGGACGGTCAGCCCCAGCATTTT. Translation gives CASSTPLDRDGQPQHF. Together with reference TRBV19 and TRBJ1-5, the CDR3 gives the full variable domain: DGGITQSPKYLFRKEGQNVTLSCEQNLNHDAMYWYRQDPGQGLRLIYYSQIVNDFQKGDIAEGYSVSREKKESFPLTVTSAQKNPTAFYLCASSTPLDRDGQPQHFGDGTRLSIL.

V gene TRBV5-6 combines with J gene TRBJ2-1; TRBD1 agrees at 8 bases. The CDR3 loop spans 14 amino acids. The germline V gene encodes CDR1 SGHDT and CDR2 YYEEEE. After removal of 4 bases from V and 8 bases from J, the junction contained 8 bases not matched to a gene. CDR3 DNA: TGTGCCAGCAGCATGGACAGGGCCCCTTATGAGCAGTTCTTC. It codes for CASSMDRAPYEQFF.

The CDR3 nucleotides are TGTGCCAGCAGCTTGTTGTGGGCATCTAATAGCAATCAGCCCCAGCATTTT. Its translation is CASSLLWASNSNQPQHF. The rearrangement uses TRBV5-5 and TRBJ1-5; D is uncertain. Per germline, CDR1 SGHKS and CDR2 YYEKEE (reference sequence). The CDR3 spans 17 residues. Trimming took off 1 base at V and 0 bases at J, with 14 bases between the two ends.

The chain recombines TRBV7-6 with TRBJ2-7; weak D call: TRBD1 (5 bases). V gave up 5 bases and J gave up 0 bases, with 17 bases separating them. From germline, CDR1 is SGHVS and CDR2 FNYEAQ. The CDR3 length is 16 residues. The CDR3: CASSPLSGILSYEQYF. Here the CDR3 DNA reads TGTGCCAGCAGCCCTCTCTCAGGGATTCTCTCCTACGAGCAGTACTTC.

V is TRBV19 and J is TRBJ2-1, with D possibly TRBD1 on 5 matching bases. V lost 5 bases to trimming and J lost 0 bases, with 11 bases between them. CDR3 length: 15 residues. The germline V gene encodes CDR1 LNHDA and CDR2 SQIVND (reference sequence). CDR3 DNA sequence: TGTGCCAGTAGTCCAGACAGTAACTCCTACAATGAGCAGTTCTTC. Translating it yields CASSPDSNSYNEQFF.

The genes are TRBV11-2 and TRBJ2-7; 8 bases align to TRBD2. CDR3 length equals 13 residues. With 2 bases clipped from V and 4 bases from J, the junction kept 1 base outside the gene matches. CDR1 and CDR2 (germline): SGHAT, FQNNGV. CDR3 amino acids: CASSLQREYEQYF. The DNA for the CDR3 is TGTGCCAGCAGCTTACAGCGGGAGTACGAGCAGTACTTC.

This chain joins TRBV2 and TRBJ2-4; D gene unclear. The germline gives CDR1 SNHLY, CDR2 FYNNEI. The ends were cut back, 7 bases at V and 0 bases at J, with 10 bases in the middle. The CDR3 length is 14 residues. CDR3 in amino acids: CASNDWLAKNIQYF. In DNA form, the CDR3 reads TGTGCCAGCAATGATTGGCTAGCCAAAAACATTCAGTACTTC.

This sequence joins TRBV7-9 and TRBJ2-1; TRBD2 aligns across 10 bases. This CDR3 spans 16 amino acids. With V trimmed by 1 base and J by 4 bases, 4 bases remained unmatched. Germline values: CDR1 SEHNR, CDR2 FQNEAQ (reference sequence). CDR3 residues: CASSLVAGGPYNEQFF. CDR3 DNA sequence: TGTGCCAGCAGCTTAGTAGCGGGGGGCCCTTACAATGAGCAGTTCTTC.

The chain joins TRBV19 to TRBJ2-1; 10 positions match TRBD1. This CDR3 region has 18 residues. Unmatched junction bases numbered 15, after V lost 1 base and J lost 9 bases. Per the germline V gene, CDR1 is LNHDA and CDR2 is SQIVND (reference sequence). CDR3 DNA: TGTGCCAGTAGTATAGGGCCGTATAGGGGACAGGGGTTCGGTGAGCAGTTCTTC. Translating it yields CASSIGPYRGQGFGEQFF. The full variable domain, with the rest looked up from reference TRBV19 and TRBJ2-1, is DGGITQSPKYLFRKEGQNVTLSCEQNLNHDAMYWYRQDPGQGLRLIYYSQIVNDFQKGDIAEGYSVSREKKESFPLTVTSAQKNPTAFYLCASSIGPYRGQGFGEQFFGPGTRLTVL.

The chain employs TRBV7-3 and TRBJ2-1; TRBD1 is a possible D gene (5 bases). The ends were cut back, 2 bases at V and 6 bases at J, with 23 bases in the middle. Germline-derived CDR1 and CDR2 are SGHTA and FQGTGA. The CDR3 runs 18 residues. In DNA form, the CDR3 reads TGTGCCAGCAGCTTACAAGGCGCTTCAGCTCGAAGGGGCAATGAGCAGTTCTTC. Translation gives CASSLQGASARRGNEQFF.

This clone was observed a single time. This chain joins TRBV10-1 and TRBJ1-1; TRBD1 matches at 7 bases. Germline V lookup: CDR1 WNHNN, CDR2 SYGVQD (reference sequence). The J segment lost 3 bases and the V segment lost 0 bases, leaving 4 bases of the junction unmatched. The CDR3 runs to 15 residues. As DNA, the CDR3 is TGCGCCAGCAGTGAGTCGAGGCAGGGGGACACTGAAGCTTTCTTT. Amino acid sequence: CASSESRQGDTEAFF.

The chain joins TRBV30 to TRBJ1-6, with TRBD1 as a possible D gene (5 bases). The CDR3 runs 13 residues. V was pared by 4 bases and J by 6 bases, with 10 bases between. Germline lookup yields CDR1 GTSNPN and CDR2 SVGIG (reference sequence). In DNA form, the CDR3 reads TGTGCCTGGAACCCAGGGATTAATTCACCCCTCCACTTT. It codes for CAWNPGINSPLHF.

V usage is TRBV7-9 and J usage is TRBJ2-1; 12 nucleotides line up with TRBD2. V trimming: 4 bases; J trimming: 6 bases; junction bases outside the gene matches: 4. The CDR3 sequence is 15 residues long. Germline V gene data show CDR1 as SEHNR and CDR2 as FQNEAQ (reference sequence). Written as DNA, the CDR3 is TGTGCCAGCAGCTGGTCTAGCGGGGGGGGCAATGAGCAGTTCTTC. Its protein product is CASSWSSGGGNEQFF.

The chain uses TRBV29-1 and TRBJ2-5, with 10 bases that match TRBD2. The CDR3 runs to 16 residues. V was clipped by 7 bases and J by 1 base; unmatched bases: 12. Germline V gives CDR1 SQVTM, CDR2 ANQGSEA. CDR3 coding DNA: TGCAGCGCCCCTGGAGGGAGCGGGGGGGTCCAAGAGACCCAGTACTTC. It translates to CSAPGGSGGVQETQYF.

This chain uses TRBV4-1 with TRBJ2-4, with 9 bases identical to TRBD1. The CDR3 is 17 residues long. Trimming at V came to 2 bases and at J to 3 bases, leaving 8 bases not matched to a gene. Germline CDR1 is MGHRA and CDR2 is YSYEKL. The CDR3 DNA reads as TGCGCCAGCAGCCAAATTGGGGACAGGGATGACAAAAACATTCAGTACTTC. It specifies CASSQIGDRDDKNIQYF.

V gene TRBV13 combines with J gene TRBJ2-2, with a weak D call TRBD1 (5 bases). This CDR3 is built from 16 residues. Trimming stripped 7 bases from V and 6 bases from J, with 21 bases between. Per germline, CDR1 PRHDT and CDR2 FYEKMQ (reference sequence). CDR3 residues: CASTLGARMESGELFF. The CDR3 DNA reads TGTGCCAGCACCCTAGGGGCTCGAATGGAGTCCGGGGAGCTGTTTTTT.